This entry describes one TCR beta chain. Profiled with immunoSEQ multiplex PCR; TCRdb holds only in-frame clones, not every one. The sample shows about 260,000 clones, more than 80% of them seen only once. CDR1 SGDLS and CDR2 YYNGEE come from the germline V gene. The germline V and J ends were trimmed by 4 bases and 6 bases, with 19 bases remaining between them. The length of the CDR3 is 15 residues. This specimen comes from a study of blood T cell repertoires in COVID-19. The gene calls are TRBV9 and TRBJ1-1; D gene uncertain. The receptor was derived from a man aged 45-65 years who had been exposed to COVID-19. Sequenced: PBMCs or T cells enriched from blood (not recorded which). CDR3: CASSPYGLLESEAFF. The CDR3 coding sequence is TGTGCCAGCAGCCCCTACGGTTTGTTGGAGTCTGAAGCTTTCTTT.